This TCR beta chain was identified during a study of T cell responses to AZD1222 COVID-19 vaccine. Sequencing used immunoSEQ multiplex PCR; TCRdb keeps in-frame clones, though not all of them. The sample shows under 80,000 clones, approximately 89% of them seen only once. Study-level results: White British people made up most donors, females outnumbered males, and clonal diversity was possibly underestimated.

With regard to this clone: Antigen: not known.

The V gene's germline CDR1 is KGHDR and CDR2 SFDVKD. There are 15 residues in the CDR3. V was clipped by 9 bases and J by 3 bases; unmatched bases: 9. This sequence was found in an adult in good health. Material: peripheral blood, obtained on day 0 of AZD1222 vaccination. The rearrangement uses TRBV24-1 and TRBJ1-1; 10 bases fit TRBD1. CDR3: CATSVGQGDYTEAFF. For the CDR3, the DNA is TGTGCCACCTCGGTCGGACAGGGGGATTACACTGAAGCTTTCTTT.